The source of this T cell receptor beta chain is a study of OX40 agonist ivuxolimab in advanced cancers. In the study overall: A diagnosis of hepatocellular carcinoma, melanoma, renal cell or head and neck cancer was present in dose-escalation patients. General study findings and limits: Circulating CD4+ and CD8+ T cells showed clonal expansion by week 6 at 0.1 to 3.0 mg/kg.

A word on this clone: Its antigen is unknown.

The germline gives CDR1 SGHTA, CDR2 FQGNSA. The CDR3 spans 16 residues. Losses at the gene ends were 1 base for V and 4 bases for J; bases not matched to a gene: 7. Libraries were prepared by immunoSEQ multiplex PCR; TCRdb keeps only in-frame clonotypes and omits some of them. The table includes 72,000 or so clones, about 80% detected once. Here the sequenced sample was CD4+ or CD8+ T cells sorted from blood, taken in a trial of the OX40 agonist ivuxolimab. The clonotype originates from an adult with an advanced solid tumor such as melanoma, head and neck, liver or kidney cancer. The chain links TRBV7-2 to TRBJ2-3, with TRBD2 matching over 8 bases. CDR3: CASSLGFGGAADTQYF. The DNA of the CDR3 is TGTGCCAGCAGCTTAGGGTTCGGGGGGGCGGCAGATACGCAGTATTTT.